This T cell receptor beta chain is drawn from a study of OX40 agonist ivuxolimab in advanced cancers. For the wider study: The costimulatory receptor OX40 (CD134) was targeted by ivuxolimab, a fully human IgG2 agonistic monoclonal antibody. Intravenous ivuxolimab was administered to patients every 2 weeks at six dose levels: 0.01, 0.1, 0.3, 1.5, 3 and 10 mg/kg. Among the approximately 50 dose-escalation patients, around 20 had hepatocellular carcinoma, 15 or so melanoma, 9 renal cell carcinoma and 9 head and neck cancer. In the dose-escalation cohort, 82.7% of patients were male, and the mean age was approximately 60 years, with a range of about 23 to 90. Prior anti-PD-1, anti-PD-L1 or anti-CTLA-4 therapy was permitted, and about 40% of dose-escalation patients had received checkpoint inhibitors. Partial responses occurred in three dose-escalation patients: two with cutaneous melanoma and one with hepatocellular carcinoma. Peripheral TCRbeta sequencing was intended to test whether TCR sequence diversity was altered and clonal T-cell expansion was caused by ivuxolimab. The paper covers the monotherapy dose-escalation part of the phase I ivuxolimab trial, which included N of about 56 patients.

What the work shows at the level of the full study, not this receptor alone: After ivuxolimab, CD8+ T cells had more expanded clones than CD4+ T cells on average. At doses from 0.1 to 3.0 mg/kg, clonal expansion was seen in both CD4+ and CD8+ blood T cells between baseline and week 6. Which antigens the clonally expanded peripheral T cells were specific for was not determined. In partial responders in the 0.1-3.0 mg/kg groups, normalized peripheral clonal expansion was found to be among the lowest, especially among CD8+ T cells. Low levels of normalized T-cell clonal expansion were also seen in some nonresponding patients.

As regards this clone: The clone's antigen remains unknown. The sample holds no much larger clone one base away, and base qualities are not on file.

The trial excluded patients who had a history of autoimmune disease or who were on systemic immunosuppression. Peripheral blood for TCR sequencing was collected from all dose cohorts at baseline, on cycle 4 day 1, and on cycle 7 day 1. The samples were taken from a phase I, first-in-human, multicenter, open-label dose-escalation trial of ivuxolimab. The trial enrolled adults with locally advanced or metastatic head and neck squamous cell, hepatocellular, melanoma or renal cell carcinoma. Before TCR sequencing, CD4+ T cells and CD8+ T cells from peripheral blood were sorted into separate populations. Genomic DNA was isolated from the sorted cells so that the TCRbeta CDR3 region could be sequenced. The immunoSEQ Assay was used to sequence the TCRbeta CDR3 regions. TCRdb holds this immuneACCESS table with in-frame rearrangements only. Some clones are missing; in checked studies, unresolved V genes explain under half, and the rest has no known cause. The sample table contains about 58,000 clones; only one count was recorded for 80% to 90% of them. Jointly, the top ten make up roughly an eighth of the sample.

CDR3 length: 10 amino acids, cysteine to phenylalanine. The retained sequence is limited to the CDR3, 30 bases, with the frame set at the first base. CDR1 is given as MNHEY and CDR2 as SMNVEV, both from the germline V gene (reference sequence). V is pared back by 9 bases and J by 6 bases, with 8 bases lying between the germline termini. Here the sequenced sample was CD4+ or CD8+ T cells sorted from blood, taken in a trial of the OX40 agonist ivuxolimab. The sequence was collected from an adult with an advanced solid tumor such as melanoma, head and neck, liver or kidney cancer. The chain couples TRBV27 to TRBJ2-5; no D gene is confidently identified. The CDR3 reads CASGRQTQYF. In nucleotides, the sequence is TGTGCCAGTGGCCGGCAGACCCAGTACTTC.